This T cell receptor beta chain was captured in a study of control samples from healthy donors and cancer patients. This table comes from immunoSEQ multiplex PCR, and its TCRdb copy is limited to in-frame clones, with some not included. The data show around 140,000 clones, under 90% seen once. This clone turned up a few times. CDR3 size: 11 residues. Germline loops: CDR1 MDHEN, CDR2 SYDVKM. Trimming left V 6 bases short and J 7 bases short, with 7 bases between. V usage is TRBV28 and J usage is TRBJ1-5; possibly TRBD1 for D (6 bases). The sample was PBMCs. The TCR sequence derives from a man in his forties or fifties with head and neck cancer. The CDR3 here is CASRGGQPQHF. The CDR3 DNA is TGTGCCAGCAGAGGGGGACAGCCCCAGCATTTT.